The 32 T cell receptor beta chains in this list originate from one sample, sequenced in a study of human T cells and chemical hapten exposure. TCRdb itself ran the RACE reads through MiXCR, one entry per CDR3 protein. This table has tens of thousands of distinct CDR3 sequences, approximately 8.8% appearing once. Indicated time point: pre-sensitization, week 0. This sample's treatment: therapeutic diphenylcyclopropenone sensitization with weekly scalp DPC. Source: whole blood, taken in connection with sensitization to the hapten diphenylcyclopropenone (DPC). Source of these receptors: a middle-aged woman with alopecia areata. Some clones in this sample may be carry-over from other donors' samples.

This clonotype has only a few counts. The chain couples TRBV7-3 to TRBJ1-5, with D possibly matching TRBD1 (6 bases). The CDR3 has 14 residues. Trimming stripped 5 bases from V and 6 bases from J, with 14 bases between. Germline CDR1 SGHTA, CDR2 FQGTGA. This CDR3 reads CASSASGVTQPQHF. The CDR3 coding sequence is TGTGCCAGCAGCGCCTCAGGGGTTACTCAGCCCCAGCATTTT.

This clonotype came up many times. The chain has TRBV29-1 and TRBJ1-4, with 7 nucleotides matching TRBD1. Trimming at V came to 7 bases and at J to 6 bases, leaving 5 bases not matched to a gene. The CDR3 length is 12 residues. Germline loops: CDR1 SQVTM, CDR2 ANQGSEA. CDR3 sequence reads: CSASQGDEKLFF. The CDR3, as DNA: TGCAGCGCCTCTCAGGGGGATGAAAAACTGTTTTTT.

Regarding this clonotype: A much larger clone sits a single nucleotide away, making a read error possible. The chain carries TRBV29-1 and TRBJ2-7; D gene uncertain. Germline-derived CDR1 and CDR2 are SQVTM and ANQGSEA. The CDR3 is made up of 12 amino acids. The V end was cut by 0 bases, the J end by 5 bases, with 8 bases between. The CDR3 loop reads CSVEDRLHEQYF. The DNA for the CDR3 is TGCAGCGTTGAAGATCGCCTCCACGAGCAGTACTTC.

In this sample, this clonotype turned up a few times. The chain couples TRBV6-5 to TRBJ1-1; TRBD1 matches at 9 bases. V dropped 1 base and J dropped 3; count of bases not matched to a gene: 6. The germline gives CDR1 MNHEY, CDR2 SVGAGI. The CDR3 length is 16 residues. The CDR3 protein is CASSYLGQGADTEAFF. The CDR3 DNA reads as TGTGCCAGCAGTTACTTGGGACAGGGCGCGGACACTGAAGCTTTCTTT.

This clonotype was recorded at least ten times. The chain joins TRBV28 to TRBJ1-3, with 12 positions matching TRBD1. CDR3 length: 14 amino acids. Germline loops: CDR1 MDHEN, CDR2 SYDVKM. J lost 8 bases, V lost 9 bases, and 8 bases had no gene match. The CDR3 region has the DNA TGTGCCAGTGGGGGACAGGGGGCGCGACACACCATATATTTT. This gives the protein CASGGQGARHTIYF.

This clonotype has a count of ten or more. The chain is built from TRBV7-3 and TRBJ2-2, with D perhaps TRBD1 or TRBD2 (6 bases each). The CDR3 has 15 residues. CDR1 is SGHTA and CDR2 is FQGTGA in the germline V gene. V lost 5 bases, J lost 6 bases, and 16 bases lay in between. The CDR3: CASSLVRGQAGELFF. Here the CDR3 DNA reads TGTGCCAGCAGCCTCGTACGGGGGCAAGCCGGGGAGCTGTTTTTT.

This clonotype was counted at least ten times. This rearrangement joins TRBV15 to TRBJ2-1; D call uncertain. CDR3 length: 16 amino acids. The V end was cut by 0 bases, the J end by 0 bases, with 9 bases between. Germline-derived CDR1 and CDR2 are LNHNV and YYDKDF (reference sequence). CDR3 in amino acids: CATSRELLSSYNEQFF. CDR3 nucleotides: TGTGCCACCAGCAGAGAGCTCTTGAGCTCCTACAATGAGCAGTTCTTC.

In its sample, this clonotype was seen a few times. This may arise from a read error, as a much more abundant clone is one base away. This rearrangement joins TRBV29-1 to TRBJ2-1; D is uncertain. The CDR3 contains 10 residues. Trimming took 7 bases from V and 7 from J, leaving 8 bases between them. Germline CDR1 is SQVTM and CDR2 is ANQGSEA. The CDR3 loop is CSAVGNEQFF. CDR3 DNA sequence: TGCAGCGCTGTAGGGAATGAGCAGTTCTTC.

The chain joins TRBV28 to TRBJ1-5; D unresolved. V gave up 5 bases and J gave up 9 bases, with 11 bases separating them. The CDR3 length is 12 residues. Germline loops: CDR1 MDHEN, CDR2 SYDVKM. As DNA, the CDR3 is TGTGCCAGCAGTATACCAATTAGGCCCCAGCATTTT. Translating it yields CASSIPIRPQHF.

This clonotype was detected many times. This chain links TRBV20-1 with TRBJ1-5; D may be TRBD1 (5 bases). CDR1 and CDR2 (germline): DFQATT, SNEGSKA (reference sequence). Trimming stripped 0 bases from V and 5 bases from J, with 17 bases between. The CDR3 is 16 amino acids. In DNA form, the CDR3 reads TGCAGTGCTAGAGATTTCGGAAGGGGCCGGGATCAGCCCCAGCATTTT. It specifies CSARDFGRGRDQPQHF.

This clonotype was recorded a few times. The chain joins TRBV6-2 or TRBV6-3 to TRBJ2-1; TRBD2 matches 12 bases. Trimming took 2 bases from V and 9 from J; bases not matched to a gene: 8. Germline V gene sequence: CDR1 MNHEY, CDR2 SVGEGT. The length of the CDR3 is 16 residues. CDR3 in amino acids: CASSYPGLAGPLEQFF. DNA of the CDR3: TGTGCCAGCAGTTACCCCGGACTAGCGGGACCCCTTGAGCAGTTCTTC.

The V and J genes are TRBV28 and TRBJ2-7, with 7 bases aligning to TRBD1. With 11 bases clipped from V and 1 base from J, the junction kept 11 bases outside the gene matches. This CDR3 is built from 14 residues. Germline V CDR1 and CDR2: MDHEN, SYDVKM. CDR3 in DNA: TGTGCCGTGACAGGGCCGGACTTATCCTACGAGCAGTACTTC. It translates to CAVTGPDLSYEQYF. Based on the CDR3 plus reference TRBV28 and TRBJ2-7, the full variable domain is DVKVTQSSRYLVKRTGEKVFLECVQDMDHENMFWYRQDPGLGLRLIYFSYDVKMKEKGDIPEGYSVSREKKERFSLILESASTNQTSMYLCAVTGPDLSYEQYFGPGTRLTVT.

CDR3 nucleotides: TGTGCCAGCAGTTACTCGGCCAGCTCCTACGAGCAGTACTTC. Translating gives CASSYSASSYEQYF. The chain has TRBV6-2 or TRBV6-3 and TRBJ2-7; D not certain. This CDR3 has 14 amino acids. The V gene's germline CDR1 is MNHEY and CDR2 SVGEGT. Deletions cut 0 bases from V and 0 bases from J, with 6 bases between.

This clonotype was observed a handful of times. The rearrangement uses TRBV4-2 and TRBJ2-3; D is perhaps TRBD2 (7 bases). The CDR3 has 15 amino acids. The ends were cut back, 0 bases at V and 8 bases at J, with 15 bases in the middle. Germline V gene sequence: CDR1 LGHNA, CDR2 YNFKEQ. CDR3 in DNA: TGTGCCAGCAGCCAAGATCTCGGGGGAGGGGGTACGCAGTATTTT. Residues: CASSQDLGGGGTQYF.

The table lists this clonotype with a few counts. This CDR3 reads CAWRPFGSGEQYF. CDR3 nucleotides: TGTGCCTGGAGACCCTTCGGGTCTGGCGAGCAGTACTTC. The chain links TRBV30 to TRBJ2-7; D unclear. The V end lost 3 bases, the J end lost 6 bases, and 15 bases lay between the germline ends. The CDR3 is 13 residues long. Germline-derived CDR1 and CDR2 are GTSNPN and SVGIG (reference sequence).

In its sample, this clonotype was seen many times. The chain combines TRBV11-2 with TRBJ2-7; perhaps TRBD2 as D (5 bases). Trimming stripped 1 base from V and 2 bases from J, with 18 bases between. This CDR3 region has 17 residues. CDR1 is SGHAT, CDR2 FQNNGV, per germline. CDR3 in DNA: TGTGCCAGCAGCTTAGCCTCGGACTGGGGTAGGCCCTACGAGCAGTACTTC. Protein product: CASSLASDWGRPYEQYF. The variable domain in full, completed from reference TRBV11-2 and TRBJ2-7, reads EAGVAQSPRYKIIEKRQSVAFWCNPISGHATLYWYQQILGQGPKLLIQFQNNGVVDDSQLPKDRFSAERLKGVDSTLKIQPAKLEDSAVYLCASSLASDWGRPYEQYFGPGTRLTVT.

This clonotype has a handful of counts. The V call is TRBV7-2, the J call TRBJ1-6, with 7 bases matching TRBD1. Germline V gene sequence: CDR1 SGHTA, CDR2 FQGNSA. The V gene end was trimmed by 1 base and the J gene end by 4 bases; junction bases not matched to a gene: 13. This CDR3 has 19 amino acids. The CDR3 sequence: CASSLGFWVTGNYNSPLHF. The CDR3 bases are TGTGCCAGCAGCTTAGGATTTTGGGTGACAGGGAATTATAATTCACCCCTCCACTTT.

This clonotype was seen many times. The chain has TRBV5-1 and TRBJ1-1, with TRBD1 as a possible D gene (5 bases). The V gene's germline CDR1 is SGHRS and CDR2 YFSETQ. The V end lost 0 bases, the J end lost 7 bases, and 13 bases lay between the germline ends. The CDR3 is 14 residues long. The CDR3 sequence is CASSLAGRGGEAFF. In nucleotides, the CDR3 is TGCGCCAGCAGCTTGGCTGGCCGGGGGGGTGAAGCTTTCTTT.

In this sample, this clonotype turned up many times. The genes are TRBV6-6 and TRBJ1-5, with D maybe TRBD1 (6 bases). In germline, CDR1 is MNHNY, CDR2 SVGAGI (reference sequence). This CDR3 region has 15 residues. Trimming left V 0 bases short and J 3 bases short, with 9 bases between. This CDR3 reads CASSYSRQANQPQHF. The CDR3 DNA sequence: TGTGCCAGCAGTTACTCGAGACAGGCCAATCAGCCCCAGCATTTT.

This clonotype has at least ten counts. The gene calls are TRBV30 and TRBJ1-6; no clear D gene. Germline CDR1 reads GTSNPN; CDR2 reads SVGIG (reference sequence). The CDR3 covers 15 residues. Deletions cut 0 bases from V and 0 bases from J, with 6 bases between. The CDR3 nucleotides read TGTGCCTGGAGTGTAAGCGGCTCCTATAATTCACCCCTCCACTTT. It encodes CAWSVSGSYNSPLHF.

This clonotype came up a few times. The chain carries TRBV9 and TRBJ2-3; 9 positions agree with TRBD2. The germline V gene has CDR1 SGDLS and CDR2 YYNGEE. The V gene end was trimmed by 3 bases and the J gene end by 1 base; junction bases not matched to a gene: 9. The CDR3 covers 17 residues. CDR3 amino acids: CASSGHPGLAGTDTQYF. The CDR3 DNA follows: TGTGCCAGCAGCGGACATCCGGGACTAGCTGGCACAGATACGCAGTATTTT.

This clonotype was observed at least ten times. The chain recombines TRBV7-6 with TRBJ2-2; possibly TRBD1 or TRBD2 for D (6 bases each). Germline values: CDR1 SGHVS, CDR2 FNYEAQ. CDR3 size: 17 residues. Deletions cut 2 bases from V and 1 base from J, with 14 bases between. CDR3 in amino acids: CASSLQAGGLNTGELFF. CDR3 bases: TGTGCCAGCAGCTTACAAGCTGGGGGGCTGAACACCGGGGAGCTGTTTTTT.

This clonotype was seen many times. The genes are TRBV12-3 or TRBV12-4 and TRBJ1-3; 9 positions match TRBD1. The CDR3 spans 15 residues. J was trimmed by 4 bases and V by 5 bases; bases with no gene match: 6. In DNA, the CDR3 is TGTGCCAGCAGTCCTTGGACAGGGGCGGGAAACACCATATATTTT. Its protein is CASSPWTGAGNTIYF.

This clonotype has at least ten counts. V gene TRBV25-1 combines with J gene TRBJ2-7; the match to TRBD2 covers 11 bases. CDR3 length equals 17 residues. Per the germline V gene, CDR1 is MGHDK and CDR2 is SYGVNS. After removal of 3 bases from V and 4 bases from J, the junction contained 11 bases not matched to a gene. The CDR3 is CASSDTGTSGPQYEQYF. CDR3 DNA: TGTGCCAGCAGTGACACCGGGACTAGCGGACCACAATACGAGCAGTACTTC.

This clonotype was counted ten times or more. V and J are TRBV28 and TRBJ2-7; D unclear. Germline V CDR1 and CDR2: MDHEN, SYDVKM. V lost 1 base, J lost 2 bases, and 9 bases lay in between. The CDR3 has 14 amino acids. This chain's CDR3 is CASSLYMIPYEQYF. In DNA, the CDR3 is TGTGCCAGCAGTTTATATATGATACCCTACGAGCAGTACTTC. The variable domain in full, with the rest retrieved from reference TRBV28 and TRBJ2-7, is DVKVTQSSRYLVKRTGEKVFLECVQDMDHENMFWYRQDPGLGLRLIYFSYDVKMKEKGDIPEGYSVSREKKERFSLILESASTNQTSMYLCASSLYMIPYEQYFGPGTRLTVT.

A few counts support this clonotype. The V gene is TRBV5-1, the J gene TRBJ1-5; no firm D call. Per the germline V gene, CDR1 is SGHRS and CDR2 is YFSETQ. Trimming removed 4 bases from V and 1 base from J, with 12 bases in between. The CDR3 spans 15 residues. The CDR3 sequence: CASSEGSLSNQPQHF. The CDR3 nucleotides read TGCGCCAGCAGCGAGGGAAGTTTGAGCAATCAGCCCCAGCATTTT.

The chain recombines TRBV9 with TRBJ2-7; D assignment may be TRBD1 or TRBD2 (5 bases each). In germline, CDR1 is SGDLS, CDR2 YYNGEE. This CDR3 is 15 amino acids long. Deletions cut 4 bases from V and 0 bases from J, with 14 bases between. CDR3 protein: CASSIGGGSSYEQYF. The CDR3 bases are TGTGCCAGCAGCATCGGTGGGGGAAGCTCCTACGAGCAGTACTTC.

This chain joins TRBV7-2 and TRBJ2-7, with TRBD1 matching 8 bases. The CDR3 totals 14 residues. Unmatched junction bases numbered 10, after V lost 5 bases and J lost 7 bases. Germline V CDR1 and CDR2: SGHTA, FQGNSA. The CDR3 reads CASSPRTGFGEQYF. The DNA of the CDR3 is TGTGCCAGCAGCCCTCGGACAGGGTTTGGTGAGCAGTACTTC.

This clonotype was recorded at least ten times. DNA for the CDR3: TGCAGTGCTAGAGTCCCCAGGAGGGGTAATGAGCAGTTCTTC. It encodes CSARVPRRGNEQFF. The chain links TRBV20-1 to TRBJ2-1, with a weak D call TRBD2 (6 bases). This CDR3 comprises 14 residues. Deletions cut 1 base from V and 7 bases from J, with 14 bases between. Germline lookup yields CDR1 DFQATT and CDR2 SNEGSKA (reference sequence).

In its sample, this clonotype is medium-sized. V and J are TRBV6-6 and TRBJ1-1; unclear D gene. The CDR3 consists of 14 residues. CDR1 is MNHNY, CDR2 SVGAGI, per germline (reference sequence). V lost 0 bases to trimming and J lost 8 bases, with 13 bases between them. The CDR3 here is CASSYSIGKEEAFF. In DNA, the CDR3 is TGTGCCAGCAGTTACTCGATAGGGAAGGAGGAAGCTTTCTTT.

This clonotype was counted only a few times. Relative to the germline gene, one junction end is altered; a read error may explain this. The CDR3 loop is CASGETGVGDTQYF. The CDR3 DNA reads as TGTGCCAGCGGTGAGACAGGGGTTGGAGATACGCAGTATTTT. The rearrangement uses TRBV2 and TRBJ2-3, with TRBD1 matching 8 bases. CDR1 and CDR2 from the germline V gene are SNHLY and FYNNEI. CDR3 length equals 14 residues.

In this sample, this clonotype turned up many times. V is TRBV5-1 and J is TRBJ1-1, with TRBD1 as a possible D gene (5 bases). The CDR3 is made up of 15 amino acids. Germline CDR1 SGHRS, CDR2 YFSETQ. The V end was cut by 0 bases, the J end by 5 bases, with 14 bases between. CDR3 region: CASSLGWGKGTEAFF. CDR3 nucleotide sequence: TGCGCCAGCAGCTTGGGCTGGGGGAAGGGGACTGAAGCTTTCTTT.